This T cell receptor beta chain comes out of a study of T cell repertoires in cytomegalovirus infection. Findings of the study overall: Cumulative public TCR beta family frequency identified CMV carriers with the relevant HLA. HLA-C-restricted CMV clonotypes gave the most frequent clonotype in two of eight donors.

TCRdb re-called the reads with MiXCR, one entry per CDR3 protein. This sample has roughly 160,000 distinct CDR3 sequences, with roughly 22% found just once. The CDR3 consists of 16 residues. The germline V gene has CDR1 SGHVS and CDR2 FNYEAQ. V lost 2 bases and J 0 bases, leaving 12 bases between the germline ends. This clonotype showed up just a few times. The antigen remains undetermined. This TCR was recovered from a human donor in good health (CMV status not recorded). Some clones in this sample may be carry-over from other donors' samples. The chain has TRBV7-6 and TRBJ2-3, with unresolved D. The material was CD8+ T cells from cultured PBMCs, obtained from culture after CMV antigen stimulation. DNA for the CDR3: TGTGCCAGCAGCTTAAGGCCCCTTCCTAGCACAGATACGCAGTATTTT. Its protein product is CASSLRPLPSTDTQYF.